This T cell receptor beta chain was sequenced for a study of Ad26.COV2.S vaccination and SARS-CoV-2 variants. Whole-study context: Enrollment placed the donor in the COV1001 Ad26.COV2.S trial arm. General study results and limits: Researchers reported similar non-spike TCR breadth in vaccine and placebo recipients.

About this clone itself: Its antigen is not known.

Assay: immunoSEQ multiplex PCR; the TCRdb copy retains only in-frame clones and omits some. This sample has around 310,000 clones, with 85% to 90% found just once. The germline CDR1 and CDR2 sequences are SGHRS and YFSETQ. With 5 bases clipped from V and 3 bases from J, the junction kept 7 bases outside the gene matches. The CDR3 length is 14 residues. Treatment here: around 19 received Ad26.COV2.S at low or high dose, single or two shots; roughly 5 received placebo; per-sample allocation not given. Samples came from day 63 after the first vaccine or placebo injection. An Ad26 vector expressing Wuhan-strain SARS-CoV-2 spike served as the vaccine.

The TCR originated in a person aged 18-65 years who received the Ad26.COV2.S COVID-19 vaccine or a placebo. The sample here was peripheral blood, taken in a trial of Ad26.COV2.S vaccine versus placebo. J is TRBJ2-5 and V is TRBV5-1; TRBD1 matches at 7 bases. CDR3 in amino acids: CASRFSGTEETQYF. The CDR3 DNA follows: TGCGCCAGCAGGTTTTCCGGGACAGAAGAGACCCAGTACTTC.